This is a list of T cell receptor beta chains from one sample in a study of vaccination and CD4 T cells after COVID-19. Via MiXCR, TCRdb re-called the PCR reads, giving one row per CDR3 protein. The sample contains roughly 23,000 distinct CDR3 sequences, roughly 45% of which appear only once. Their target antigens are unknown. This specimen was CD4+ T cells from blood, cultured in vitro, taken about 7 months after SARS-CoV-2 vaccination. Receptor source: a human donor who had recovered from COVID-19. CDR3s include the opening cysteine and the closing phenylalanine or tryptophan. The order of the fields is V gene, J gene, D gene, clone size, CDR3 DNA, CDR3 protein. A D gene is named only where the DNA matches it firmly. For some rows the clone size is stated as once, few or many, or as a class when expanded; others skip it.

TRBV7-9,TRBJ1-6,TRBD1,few,TGTGCCAGCAGGGGGACAGGGGGGGAAAATTCACCCCTCCACTTT,CASRGTGGENSPLHF
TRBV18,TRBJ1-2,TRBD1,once,TGTGCCAGCTCACTGGGACAGAACTATGGCTACACCTTC,CASSLGQNYGYTF
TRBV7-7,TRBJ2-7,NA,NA,TGTGCTAGCAGCTCAACCGGGACCGCCGGGGATCAGTACTTC,CASSSTGTAGDQYF
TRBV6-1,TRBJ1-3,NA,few,TGTGCCAGCAGTCGCGGACTCAGCTCTGGAAACACCATATATTTT,CASSRGLSSGNTIYF
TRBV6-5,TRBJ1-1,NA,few,TGTGCCAGCAGTTACTCGTGGCGGGCGGTGAACACTGAAGCTTTCTTT,CASSYSWRAVNTEAFF
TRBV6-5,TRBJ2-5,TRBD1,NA,TGTGCCAGCAGTTACTGGGACAGAAAAGAGACCCAGTACTTC,CASSYWDRKETQYF
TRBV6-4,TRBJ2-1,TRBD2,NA,TGTGCCAGCAGTGACGGGACTAGCGGGTACAATGAGCAGTTCTTC,CASSDGTSGYNEQFF
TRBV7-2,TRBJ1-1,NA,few,TGTGCCAGCAGCTTAGGGGGGGCGGTGAACACTGAAGCTTTCTTT,CASSLGGAVNTEAFF
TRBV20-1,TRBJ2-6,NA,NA,TGCAGTGCTTTCCGGGACACCCACTCTGGGGCCAACGTCCTGACTTTC,CSAFRDTHSGANVLTF
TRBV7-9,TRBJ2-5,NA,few,TGTGCCAGCAGCTTAGAGGACACTTTGGGGGAGACCCAGTACTTC,CASSLEDTLGETQYF
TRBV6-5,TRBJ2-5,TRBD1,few,TGTGCCAGCAGTTACGGGACAGGGGAGTTTGAGACCCAGTACTTC,CASSYGTGEFETQYF
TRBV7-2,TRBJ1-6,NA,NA,TGTGCCAGCGTGAGTTCCTATAATTCACCCCTCCACTTT,CASVSSYNSPLHF
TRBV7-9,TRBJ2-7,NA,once,TGTGCCAGCAGCTTAGCGGGAGGCGAGCAGTACTTC,CASSLAGGEQYF
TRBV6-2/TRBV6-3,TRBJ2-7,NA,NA,TGTGCCAGCAGGGATTGGGCCCACTGGGTGTACTTC,CASRDWAHWVYF
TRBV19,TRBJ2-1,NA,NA,TGTGCCAGAAACAGGGATGGGAATGAGCAGTTCTTC,CARNRDGNEQFF
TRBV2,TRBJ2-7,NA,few,TGTGCCAGCGGAGGAGGTTCCTACGAGCAGTACTTC,CASGGGSYEQYF